The clone carrying this T cell receptor (beta chain) came up once. With random hexamers, roughly 0.5 to 1 ug RNA was reverse transcribed. In TCRdb, the immunoSEQ multiplex PCR reads were re-called with MiXCR into one record per CDR3 protein. The table has 150,000 to 200,000 distinct CDR3 sequences, 90% to 95% seen once. The CDR3 has 11 amino acids. Germline V lookup: CDR1 SQVTM, CDR2 ANQGSEA. V gave up 6 bases and J gave up 6 bases; unmatched junction bases: 4. This entry belongs to a study of CD8 T cells in Susac syndrome. The origin of this receptor is a human donor in good health. Specimen: CD4+ T cells from PBMCs. The chain links TRBV29-1 to TRBJ1-2; 7 positions match TRBD1. The CDR3 sequence is CSVADRDGYTF. DNA for the CDR3: TGCAGCGTCGCCGACAGGGATGGCTACACCTTC. Looking up the rest from reference TRBV29-1 and TRBJ1-2 gives the full variable domain: SAVISQKPSRDICQRGTSLTIQCQVDSQVTMMFWYRQQPGQSLTLIATANQGSEATYESGFVIDKFPISRPNLTFSTLTVSNMSPEDSSIYLCSVADRDGYTFGSGTRLTVV.